These 18 T cell receptor beta chains came from one sample sequenced in a study of fetal regulatory T cell absence and autoimmunity. Sequencing was performed with immunoSEQ multiplex PCR; in TCRdb, only in-frame clones are kept and a portion is missing. The table includes more than 85,000 clones, more than 70% detected once. Sequenced: pancreas tissue. These receptors all stem from a male donor with IPEX syndrome.

The chain couples TRBV5-1 to TRBJ1-1; D call uncertain. Trimming stripped 2 bases from V and 1 base from J, with 6 bases between. The V gene's germline CDR1 is SGHRS and CDR2 YFSETQ. CDR3 length: 13 residues. CDR3 region: CASSFASNTEAFF. As DNA, the CDR3 is TGCGCCAGCAGCTTCGCCTCGAACACTGAAGCTTTCTTT.

This clone was seen a handful of times. This chain connects TRBV2 to TRBJ1-1; 8 bases line up with TRBD1. This CDR3 is built from 15 residues. CDR1 and CDR2 (germline): SNHLY, FYNNEI. Trimming cost V 2 bases and J 1 base; bases outside gene matches: 3. The CDR3, as DNA: TGTGCCAGCAGTGAACAGGGGGCTGAGAACACTGAAGCTTTCTTT. It codes for CASSEQGAENTEAFF.

V usage is TRBV6-6 and J usage is TRBJ2-7, with TRBD1 matching over 8 bases. CDR3 length equals 13 residues. J was trimmed by 3 bases and V by 6 bases; bases with no gene match: 4. Germline CDR1 is MNHNY and CDR2 is SVGAGI (reference sequence). CDR3 amino acids: CASRAGTGYEQYF. The DNA of the CDR3 is TGTGCCAGCAGGGCCGGGACAGGCTACGAGCAGTACTTC.

In this sample, this clone turned up once. The chain carries TRBV4-2 and TRBJ2-4, with 8 bases lining up with TRBD1. J was trimmed by 5 bases and V by 3 bases; bases with no gene match: 6. Germline V gene sequence: CDR1 LGHNA, CDR2 YNFKEQ. The CDR3 length is 15 residues. CDR3 sequence (DNA): TGTGCCAGCAGCCAGGTGGGGACAGGCGAAAACATTCAGTACTTC. Protein: CASSQVGTGENIQYF.

In its sample, this clone was seen a few times. The chain recombines TRBV6-5 with TRBJ1-2; D not resolved. V lost 7 bases to trimming and J lost 2 bases, with 8 bases between them. Germline CDR1 reads MNHEY; CDR2 reads SVGAGI. This CDR3 spans 12 amino acids. The CDR3 region has the DNA TGTGCCAGCAAGGTCCCGAACTATGGCTACACCTTC. This sequence encodes CASKVPNYGYTF.

This clone is a singleton in its sample. The chain carries TRBV27 and TRBJ2-7, with D unresolved. CDR1 and CDR2 (germline): MNHEY, SMNVEV (reference sequence). The length of the CDR3 is 15 residues. The germline V and J ends were trimmed by 6 bases and 3 bases, with 18 bases remaining between them. CDR3 in DNA: TGTGCCAGCAGGCCTATAGGAATTACGTTCTACGAGCAGTACTTC. Translated: CASRPIGITFYEQYF.

The V gene is TRBV27, the J gene TRBJ2-7; no reliable D call. Germline-derived CDR1 and CDR2 are MNHEY and SMNVEV (reference sequence). V shed 4 bases and J shed 1 base, with 5 bases lying between them. There are 12 residues in the CDR3. This CDR3 reads CASSSPSYEQYF. The CDR3 region has the DNA TGTGCCAGCAGTTCCCCTTCCTACGAGCAGTACTTC.

This clone occurred once. V and J are TRBV4-3 and TRBJ1-1; 7 nucleotides agree with TRBD1. The ends lost 4 bases at V and 4 bases at J; junction bases unmatched: 6. The germline CDR1 and CDR2 sequences are LGHNA and YSLEER. The CDR3 has 14 residues. This CDR3 is CASSLRQGGTEAFF. The CDR3 DNA reads as TGCGCCAGCAGCCTCCGACAGGGAGGCACTGAAGCTTTCTTT.

The chain uses TRBV7-2 and TRBJ2-1; tentatively, D is TRBD1 or TRBD2 (6 bases each). V shed 1 base and J shed 5 bases, with 9 bases lying between them. Germline assignment: CDR1 SGHTA and CDR2 FQGNSA. This CDR3 contains 14 residues. CDR3 sequence (DNA): TGTGCCAGCAGCTTAGGCGGGACAAACAATGAGCAGTTCTTC. Residues: CASSLGGTNNEQFF.

In this sample, this clone turned up a few times. The chain uses TRBV25-1 and TRBJ1-1; D ambiguous. The CDR3 spans 13 residues. In germline, CDR1 is MGHDK, CDR2 SYGVNS. Trimming shortened V by 1 base and J by 1 base, and 4 bases separated the two germline ends. CDR3 bases: TGTGCCAGCAGTGAATTAGGGAACACTGAAGCTTTCTTT. It translates to CASSELGNTEAFF.

This chain uses TRBV14 with TRBJ2-3, with a possible D match to TRBD2 (6 bases). Trimming took 6 bases from V and 2 from J, leaving 21 bases between them. This CDR3 is built from 17 residues. From germline, CDR1 is SGHDN and CDR2 FVKESK. CDR3 coding DNA: TGTGCCAGCAGTCCTCCCCCGGGACTCTGGGACACAGATACGCAGTATTTT. This encodes CASSPPPGLWDTDTQYF.

The chain is built from TRBV5-1 and TRBJ2-1; 13 bases agree with TRBD2. Germline lookup yields CDR1 SGHRS and CDR2 YFSETQ. The CDR3 consists of 19 residues. The trim removed 5 bases at V and 6 bases at J, leaving 17 bases unmatched. The chain's CDR3 is CASRPPGTSGIPMRNEQFF. In DNA form, the CDR3 reads TGCGCCAGCAGGCCTCCCGGGACTAGCGGGATTCCCATGCGCAATGAGCAGTTCTTC.

This clone occurred a few times. The chain is built from TRBV4-3 and TRBJ2-7; D remains ambiguous. V lost 1 base, J lost 3 bases, and 7 bases lay in between. The CDR3 contains 13 residues. The V gene's germline CDR1 is LGHNA and CDR2 YSLEER. Here the CDR3 DNA reads TGCGCCAGCAGCCAAGGGCAGCACTACGAGCAGTACTTC. Translating it yields CASSQGQHYEQYF.

The V and J genes are TRBV5-1 and TRBJ1-5, with D perhaps TRBD1 (5 bases). The V and J ends lost 1 base and 7 bases respectively, with 9 bases between them. Germline loops: CDR1 SGHRS, CDR2 YFSETQ. CDR3 length: 13 residues. CDR3: CASSLQGGQPQHF. For the CDR3, the DNA is TGCGCCAGCAGCTTGCAGGGAGGGCAGCCCCAGCATTTT. Full variable domain (outside the CDR3, taken from reference TRBV5-1 and TRBJ1-5): KAGVTQTPRYLIKTRGQQVTLSCSPISGHRSVSWYQQTPGQGLQFLFEYFSETQRNKGNFPGRFSGRQFSNSRSEMNVSTLELGDSALYLCASSLQGGQPQHFGDGTRLSIL.

The chain links TRBV27 to TRBJ1-2, with D maybe TRBD1 (6 bases). Trimming shortened V by 6 bases and J by 2 bases, and 16 bases separated the two germline ends. This CDR3 has 15 amino acids. Germline V gene data show CDR1 as MNHEY and CDR2 as SMNVEV (reference sequence). Written as DNA, the CDR3 is TGTGCCAGCAGCCGTACAGGGAGAGGGAACTATGGCTACACCTTC. Its translation: CASSRTGRGNYGYTF.

The chain employs TRBV10-3 and TRBJ2-1; 12 bases are a match to TRBD2. Per germline, CDR1 ENHRY and CDR2 SYGVKD. The CDR3 has 14 residues. The J segment lost 6 bases and the V segment lost 10 bases, leaving 7 bases of the junction unmatched. CDR3 in DNA: TGTGCCACCCATCGGACTAGCGGGGTCAATGAGCAGTTCTTC. Its translation is CATHRTSGVNEQFF.

The chain carries TRBV9 and TRBJ2-3; 8 bases agree with TRBD1. Germline CDR1 reads SGDLS; CDR2 reads YYNGEE. This CDR3 comprises 16 residues. Unmatched junction bases numbered 10, after V lost 0 bases and J lost 7 bases. The CDR3 nucleotides are TGTGCCAGCAGCGTAGTCCCAGGGGGCCCCTCAAATACGCAGTATTTT. Residues: CASSVVPGGPSNTQYF.

The chain combines TRBV7-2 with TRBJ2-5, with D maybe TRBD1 (6 bases). The germline V gene has CDR1 SGHTA and CDR2 FQGNSA. The CDR3 is made up of 15 amino acids. V was clipped by 3 bases and J by 2 bases, with 13 bases between them. CDR3 in DNA: TGTGCCAGCAGCTTTACAGGGTGGGGGCAAGAGACCCAGTACTTC. This translates into CASSFTGWGQETQYF.